Listed here is a single TCR beta chain. What it binds is not known. One heparinised draw of blood, averaging around 120 mL, came from each donor. As every portion of the isolated RNA was reverse transcribed, the sequencing read expressed TCRB transcripts. Sequencing was performed with immunoSEQ multiplex PCR; in TCRdb, only in-frame clones are kept and a portion is missing. The sample shows 450,000 or so clones, approximately 10% of them seen only once. These data are taken from a study of beta chain features in type 1 diabetes. About the study: Age, gender and cell yields were similar between patients and healthy donors.

General study points: More deletions and fewer insertions at VDJ junctions were found in patients with type 1 diabetes.

What was sequenced was naive CD4+ T cells from blood. This TCR was recovered from a woman aged 18-35 years in good health.

CDR3: CASSLIGQSYEQCV. The DNA for the CDR3 is TGTGCCAGCAGCTTGATAGGACAGTCCTACGAGCAGTGCGTC. The rearrangement links TRBV5-6 to TRBJ2-7; D might be TRBD1 (6 bases). The CDR3 is made up of 14 amino acids. Germline-derived CDR1 and CDR2 are SGHDT and YYEEEE.